The 18 T cell receptor beta chains reported below all come from one sample, sequenced in a study of shared T cell receptors in the human thymus. The repertoire was sequenced with immunoSEQ multiplex PCR; TCRdb's copy has only in-frame clones and lacks some. The sample carries hundreds of thousands of clones, more than 70% recorded once. The same data also went into a second study, on human thymus T cells.

The sequenced sample was thymocytes. These receptors were collected from a boy younger than two with a congenital heart defect.

This chain joins TRBV13 and TRBJ2-3; D might be TRBD1 (5 bases). Trimming left V 9 bases short and J 0 bases short, with 10 bases between. This CDR3 comprises 13 residues. CDR1 PRHDT and CDR2 FYEKMQ come from the germline V gene (reference sequence). In DNA, the CDR3 is TGTGCCAGTTTGACAGCTAGCACAGATACGCAGTATTTT. Its translation: CASLTASTDTQYF. Complete variable domain (other parts from reference TRBV13 and TRBJ2-3): AAGVIQSPRHLIKEKRETATLKCYPIPRHDTVYWYQQGPGQDPQFLISFYEKMQSDKGSIPDRFSAQQFSDYHSELNMSSLELGDSALYFCASLTASTDTQYFGPGTRLTVL.

A few counts support this clone. The chain joins TRBV5-6 to TRBJ2-4; 9 nucleotides align to TRBD2. There are 17 residues in the CDR3. Germline V lookup: CDR1 SGHDT, CDR2 YYEEEE. V gave up 1 base and J gave up 2 bases; unmatched junction bases: 7. The CDR3 spells CASSLTLAGKSKNIQYF. The CDR3 DNA reads TGTGCCAGCAGCTTGACCCTAGCGGGAAAGTCCAAAAACATTCAGTACTTC.

V is TRBV28 and J is TRBJ1-5, with 8 bases identical to TRBD1. The CDR3 loop spans 19 amino acids. The V gene end was trimmed by 1 base and the J gene end by 0 bases; junction bases not matched to a gene: 11. In germline, CDR1 is MDHEN, CDR2 SYDVKM. The CDR3 DNA reads TGTGCCAGCAGTTTATTAGGGGACAGGCGTTCCTATAGCAATCAGCCCCAGCATTTT. It encodes CASSLLGDRRSYSNQPQHF. Full variable domain (rest looked up from reference TRBV28 and TRBJ1-5): DVKVTQSSRYLVKRTGEKVFLECVQDMDHENMFWYRQDPGLGLRLIYFSYDVKMKEKGDIPEGYSVSREKKERFSLILESASTNQTSMYLCASSLLGDRRSYSNQPQHFGDGTRLSIL.

The chain recombines TRBV6-5 with TRBJ1-1; TRBD1 matches 8 bases. Germline V gives CDR1 MNHEY, CDR2 SVGAGI. The CDR3 spans 15 residues. V trimming: 4 bases; J trimming: 7 bases; junction bases outside the gene matches: 11. The chain's CDR3 is CASSSQTDRGDEAFF. CDR3 bases: TGTGCCAGCAGTTCACAAACCGACAGGGGTGATGAAGCTTTCTTT.

This clone was seen a handful of times. Written as DNA, the CDR3 is TGTGCCAGCATTCATGATGGCGCCAGGGACTACAATGAGCAGTTCTTC. It codes for CASIHDGARDYNEQFF. The chain links TRBV28 to TRBJ2-1; maybe TRBD1 (5 bases). CDR3 length: 16 amino acids. The germline V gene encodes CDR1 MDHEN and CDR2 SYDVKM. Trimming shortened V by 7 bases and J by 3 bases, and 19 bases separated the two germline ends.

The chain has TRBV6-1 and TRBJ1-3; D gene unclear. Germline V gene lookup returns CDR1 MNHNS and CDR2 SASEGT. Trimming pared 3 bases from V and 0 bases from J, leaving 15 bases between. This CDR3 has 17 amino acids. CDR3 bases: TGTGCCAGCAGTGAGGCTTCAGGCCTAAGCTCTGGAAACACCATATATTTT. It yields the protein CASSEASGLSSGNTIYF.

The genes are TRBV28 and TRBJ1-5, with 7 nucleotides matching TRBD1. The germline V gene has CDR1 MDHEN and CDR2 SYDVKM. After removal of 6 bases from V and 0 bases from J, the junction contained 8 bases not matched to a gene. The CDR3 spans 16 residues. CDR3 sequence reads: CASSSPQGGSNQPQHF. The CDR3 coding sequence is TGTGCCAGCAGCTCCCCTCAGGGGGGTAGCAATCAGCCCCAGCATTTT. The variable domain in full, with the rest retrieved from reference TRBV28 and TRBJ1-5, is DVKVTQSSRYLVKRTGEKVFLECVQDMDHENMFWYRQDPGLGLRLIYFSYDVKMKEKGDIPEGYSVSREKKERFSLILESASTNQTSMYLCASSSPQGGSNQPQHFGDGTRLSIL.

The rearrangement uses TRBV14 and TRBJ2-2; D might be TRBD1 (5 bases). From germline, CDR1 is SGHDN and CDR2 FVKESK. The CDR3 runs to 18 residues. With 0 bases removed from V and 6 bases from J, the gap between germline ends came to 20 bases. This chain's CDR3 is CASSQEPWKAGLPGELFF. The CDR3 coding sequence is TGTGCCAGCAGCCAAGAGCCCTGGAAGGCAGGGCTACCCGGGGAGCTGTTTTTT. Filled out from reference TRBV14 and TRBJ2-2, the complete variable domain reads EAGVTQFPSHSVIEKGQTVTLRCDPISGHDNLYWYRRVMGKEIKFLLHFVKESKQDESGMPNNRFLAERTGGTYSTLKVQPAELEDSGVYFCASSQEPWKAGLPGELFFGEGSRLTVL.

V gene TRBV5-4 combines with J gene TRBJ2-1; 11 nucleotides match TRBD2. Trimming at V came to 3 bases and at J to 7 bases, leaving 15 bases not matched to a gene. The germline V gene encodes CDR1 SGHNT and CDR2 YYREEE (reference sequence). This CDR3 comprises 18 residues. The CDR3 bases are TGTGCCAGCAGCTCCGGGACTAGCGGTTCCCCAAGACCTAATGAGCAGTTCTTC. This gives the protein CASSSGTSGSPRPNEQFF.

V gene TRBV10-3 combines with J gene TRBJ2-1; 8 nucleotides match TRBD1. J lost 6 bases, V lost 0 bases, and 4 bases had no gene match. The germline V gene encodes CDR1 ENHRY and CDR2 SYGVKD. CDR3 length equals 15 residues. The CDR3 loop is CAISESMDRANEQFF. For the CDR3, the DNA is TGTGCCATCAGTGAGTCGATGGACAGGGCCAATGAGCAGTTCTTC.

V and J are TRBV28 and TRBJ1-5; 9 nucleotides agree with TRBD1. With 8 bases clipped from V and 0 bases from J, the junction kept 11 bases outside the gene matches. Germline CDR1 reads MDHEN; CDR2 reads SYDVKM. The CDR3 loop spans 17 amino acids. CDR3 sequence reads: CASRWTGVGSSNQPQHF. In nucleotides, the CDR3 is TGTGCCAGCCGTTGGACAGGGGTAGGATCTAGCAATCAGCCCCAGCATTTT.

V usage is TRBV7-9 and J usage is TRBJ1-4; no clear D. Trimming cost V 2 bases and J 6 bases, with 13 bases left between them. The germline CDR1 and CDR2 sequences are SEHNR and FQNEAQ (reference sequence). CDR3 length: 15 amino acids. The CDR3 is CASSLQWGVDEKLFF. CDR3 nucleotide sequence: TGTGCCAGCAGCTTACAGTGGGGAGTGGATGAAAAACTGTTTTTT.

This clone came up a few times. This chain connects TRBV7-2 to TRBJ2-5; 13 nucleotides match TRBD2. CDR3 length: 16 amino acids. Germline CDR1 is SGHTA and CDR2 is FQGNSA. The V segment lost 2 bases and the J segment 5 bases; nucleotides outside the gene matches: 5. For the CDR3, the DNA is TGTGCCAGCAGCTTACCACTAGCGGGGGGGAAGGAGACCCAGTACTTC. Amino acid sequence: CASSLPLAGGKETQYF. The whole variable domain, filled in from reference TRBV7-2 and TRBJ2-5, reads GAGVSQSPSNKVTEKGKDVELRCDPISGHTALYWYRQSLGQGLEFLIYFQGNSAPDKSGLPSDRFSAERTGGSVSTLTIQRTQQEDSAVYLCASSLPLAGGKETQYFGPGTRLLVL.

The V call is TRBV10-3, the J call TRBJ2-7; TRBD2 aligns across 11 bases. Germline values: CDR1 ENHRY, CDR2 SYGVKD. The V and J ends lost 2 bases and 3 bases, in that order; junction bases with no gene match: 3. This CDR3 region has 15 residues. CDR3 sequence (DNA): TGTGCCATCAGTGAGGTACTAGCGGGGGTCTACGAGCAGTACTTC. Translating it yields CAISEVLAGVYEQYF.

As for this clone: The germline gene is not matched at one end of the junction; a read error may be the cause. The same CDR3 is also encoded by other DNA sequences in this sample. This chain joins TRBV6-5 and TRBJ1-6, with a tentative D call TRBD1 (5 bases). The CDR3 sequence is 15 residues long. Per germline, CDR1 MNHEY and CDR2 SVGAGI. CDR3: CASSYQWGLDSPLHF. The CDR3 coding sequence is TGTGCCAGCAGTTACCAGTGGGGCCTAGATTCCCCCCTCCACTTT.

The V and J genes are TRBV29-1 and TRBJ1-1; no firm D call. V was clipped by 3 bases and J by 10 bases, with 9 bases between them. Per germline, CDR1 SQVTM and CDR2 ANQGSEA. The CDR3 consists of 10 residues. The CDR3 region is CSVDVEAAFF. CDR3 bases: TGCAGCGTTGATGTAGAAGCAGCTTTCTTT.

This chain connects TRBV30 to TRBJ2-5; no reliable D call. The germline V gene encodes CDR1 GTSNPN and CDR2 SVGIG (reference sequence). This CDR3 spans 14 amino acids. The germline V and J ends were trimmed by 2 bases and 4 bases, with 14 bases remaining between them. The CDR3 nucleotides are TGTGCCTGGAGTCAGTCAACGAACAGAGAGACCCAGTACTTC. Encoded protein: CAWSQSTNRETQYF.

This rearrangement joins TRBV5-6 to TRBJ2-5; tentatively, D is TRBD1 (5 bases). Germline loops: CDR1 SGHDT, CDR2 YYEEEE. This CDR3 spans 14 amino acids. The V and J ends lost 3 bases and 2 bases respectively, with 11 bases between them. The CDR3 loop is CASSSGHPQETQYF. In nucleotides, the CDR3 is TGTGCCAGCAGCTCTGGACACCCACAAGAGACCCAGTACTTC.